This T cell receptor beta chain was captured by sequencing in a study of cytomegalovirus exposure and HLA in healthy donors. Overall study results and limits: With later analysis, a missense DCLRE1C variant became linked to TCR beta V- and J-gene trimming.

The PCR had 60 Vbeta and 13 Jbeta primers. TCRdb's table, derived via immunoSEQ multiplex PCR, lists solely in-frame clones and lacks some. The profile covers some 270,000 clones, with roughly 91% appearing a single time and about 1.7% taken by the ten largest. Unrecorded immune exposures were likely, despite nominal health at sampling. Germline V gene sequence: CDR1 SGDLS, CDR2 YYNGEE. The CDR3 has 15 amino acids. The V and J ends lost 3 bases and 2 bases, in that order; junction bases with no gene match: 6. The table lists this clone with a count of one. Its specificity is unknown. The receptor comes from a girl aged 2-9 years in good health and CMV-seronegative. Sequencing input: PBMCs. The chain is built from TRBV9 and TRBJ2-3; 7 bases line up with TRBD2. The CDR3: CASSAQRGDTDTQYF. In nucleotides, the CDR3 is TGTGCCAGCAGCGCCCAGCGGGGAGACACAGATACGCAGTATTTT.